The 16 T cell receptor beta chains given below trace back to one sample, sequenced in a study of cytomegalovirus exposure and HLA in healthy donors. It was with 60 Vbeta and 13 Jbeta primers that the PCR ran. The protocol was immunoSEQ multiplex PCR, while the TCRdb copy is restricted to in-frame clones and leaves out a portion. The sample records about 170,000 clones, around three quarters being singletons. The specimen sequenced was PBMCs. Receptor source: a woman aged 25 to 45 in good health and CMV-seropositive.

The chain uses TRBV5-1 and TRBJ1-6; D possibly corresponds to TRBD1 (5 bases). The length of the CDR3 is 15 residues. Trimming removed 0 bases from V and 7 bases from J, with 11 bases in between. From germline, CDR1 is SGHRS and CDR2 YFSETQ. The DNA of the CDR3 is TGCGCCAGCAGCTTGGGCCAGGGTTCGAATTCACCCCTCCACTTT. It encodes CASSLGQGSNSPLHF.

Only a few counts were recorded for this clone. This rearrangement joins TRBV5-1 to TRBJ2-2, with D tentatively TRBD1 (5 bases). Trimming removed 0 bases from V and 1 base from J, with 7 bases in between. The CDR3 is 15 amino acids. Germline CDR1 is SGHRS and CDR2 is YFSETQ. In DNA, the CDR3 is TGCGCCAGCAGCTTGGATAGGGGGAACACCGGGGAGCTGTTTTTT. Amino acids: CASSLDRGNTGELFF.

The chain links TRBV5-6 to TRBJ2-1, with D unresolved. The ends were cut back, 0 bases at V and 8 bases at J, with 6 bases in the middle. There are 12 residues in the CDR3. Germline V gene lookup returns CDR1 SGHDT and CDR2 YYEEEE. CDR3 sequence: CASSLAGYEQFF. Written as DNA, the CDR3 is TGTGCCAGCAGCTTGGCCGGGTATGAGCAGTTCTTC.

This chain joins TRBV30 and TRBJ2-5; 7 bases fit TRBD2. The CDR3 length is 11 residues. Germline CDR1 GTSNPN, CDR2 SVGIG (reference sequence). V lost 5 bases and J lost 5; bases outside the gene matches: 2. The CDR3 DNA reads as TGTGCCTGGGACGGGGGGGAGACCCAGTACTTC. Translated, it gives CAWDGGETQYF.

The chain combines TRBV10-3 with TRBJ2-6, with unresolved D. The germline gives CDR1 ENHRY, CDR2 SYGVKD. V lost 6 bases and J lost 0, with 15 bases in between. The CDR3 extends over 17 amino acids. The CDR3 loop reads CAISPHNIRSGANVLTF. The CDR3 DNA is TGTGCCATCAGCCCTCACAACATTCGCTCTGGGGCCAACGTCCTGACTTTC.

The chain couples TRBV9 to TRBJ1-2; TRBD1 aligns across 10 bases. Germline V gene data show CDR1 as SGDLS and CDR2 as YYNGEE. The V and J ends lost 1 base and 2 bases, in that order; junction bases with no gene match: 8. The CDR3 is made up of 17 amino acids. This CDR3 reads CASSVRNDRGRNYGYTF. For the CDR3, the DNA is TGTGCCAGCAGCGTAAGAAATGACAGGGGGCGCAACTATGGCTACACCTTC.

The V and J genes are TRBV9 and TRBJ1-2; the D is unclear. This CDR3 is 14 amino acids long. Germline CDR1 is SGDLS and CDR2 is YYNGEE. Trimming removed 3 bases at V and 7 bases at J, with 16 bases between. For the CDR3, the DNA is TGTGCCAGCAGCGCCTGGACCTCCCGGGGTGGCTACACCTTC. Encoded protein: CASSAWTSRGGYTF.

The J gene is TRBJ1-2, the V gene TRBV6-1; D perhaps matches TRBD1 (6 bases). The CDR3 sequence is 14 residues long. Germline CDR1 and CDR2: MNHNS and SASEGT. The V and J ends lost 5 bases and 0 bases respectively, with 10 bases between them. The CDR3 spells CASSRGQTNYGYTF. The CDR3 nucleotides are TGTGCCAGCAGTAGGGGACAAACTAACTATGGCTACACCTTC.

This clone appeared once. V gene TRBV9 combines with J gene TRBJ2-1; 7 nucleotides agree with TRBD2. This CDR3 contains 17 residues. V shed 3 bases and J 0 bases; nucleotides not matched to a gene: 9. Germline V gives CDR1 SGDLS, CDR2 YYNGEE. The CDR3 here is CASSDYSGLPSYNEQFF. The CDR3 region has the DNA TGTGCCAGCAGCGACTATTCGGGACTACCCTCCTACAATGAGCAGTTCTTC.

This chain's CDR3 is CASSLSGRAYEQYF. The CDR3 bases are TGTGCCAGCAGCTTATCCGGGAGAGCCTACGAGCAGTACTTC. The chain uses TRBV7-9 and TRBJ2-7, with a weak D call TRBD2 (6 bases). Between the trimmed V and J ends, which lost 2 bases and 2 bases, there was a span of 10 bases. The germline CDR1 and CDR2 sequences are SEHNR and FQNEAQ (reference sequence). The CDR3 is made up of 14 amino acids.

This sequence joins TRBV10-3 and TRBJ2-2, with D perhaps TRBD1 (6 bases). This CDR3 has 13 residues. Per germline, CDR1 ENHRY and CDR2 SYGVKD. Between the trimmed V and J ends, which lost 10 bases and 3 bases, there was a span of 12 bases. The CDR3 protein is CATRSGDTGELFF. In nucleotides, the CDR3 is TGTGCCACAAGGTCAGGGGACACCGGGGAGCTGTTTTTT.

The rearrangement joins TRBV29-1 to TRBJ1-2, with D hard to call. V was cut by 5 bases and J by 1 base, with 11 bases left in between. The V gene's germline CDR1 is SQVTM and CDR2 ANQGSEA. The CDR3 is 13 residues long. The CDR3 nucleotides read TGCAGCGTTATACGAGGAGATAACTATGGCTACACCTTC. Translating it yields CSVIRGDNYGYTF.

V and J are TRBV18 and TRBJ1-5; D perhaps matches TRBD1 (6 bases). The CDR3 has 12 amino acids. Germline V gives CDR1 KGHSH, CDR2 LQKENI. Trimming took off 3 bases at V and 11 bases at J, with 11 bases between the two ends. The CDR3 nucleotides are TGTGCCAGCTCACCTTCCCAGGGGACCCAGCATTTT. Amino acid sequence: CASSPSQGTQHF.

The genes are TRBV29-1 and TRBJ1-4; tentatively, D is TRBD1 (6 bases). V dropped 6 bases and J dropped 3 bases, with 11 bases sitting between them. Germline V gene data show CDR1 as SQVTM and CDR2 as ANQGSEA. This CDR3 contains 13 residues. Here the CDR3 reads CSVSGVANEKLFF. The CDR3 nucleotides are TGCAGCGTATCAGGGGTGGCTAATGAAAAACTGTTTTTT.

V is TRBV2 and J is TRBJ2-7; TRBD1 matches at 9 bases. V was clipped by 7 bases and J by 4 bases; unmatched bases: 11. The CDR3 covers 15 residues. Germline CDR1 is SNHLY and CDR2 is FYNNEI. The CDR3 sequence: CASNQPQGARYEQYF. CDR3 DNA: TGTGCCAGCAACCAACCACAGGGGGCGCGATACGAGCAGTACTTC.

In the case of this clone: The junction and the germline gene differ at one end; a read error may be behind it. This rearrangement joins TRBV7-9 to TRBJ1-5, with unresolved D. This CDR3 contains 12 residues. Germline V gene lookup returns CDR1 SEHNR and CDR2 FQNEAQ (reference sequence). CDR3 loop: CSSSLPNQPQHF. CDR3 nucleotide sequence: TGTTCCAGCAGCTTACCTAATCAGCCCCAGCATTTT.